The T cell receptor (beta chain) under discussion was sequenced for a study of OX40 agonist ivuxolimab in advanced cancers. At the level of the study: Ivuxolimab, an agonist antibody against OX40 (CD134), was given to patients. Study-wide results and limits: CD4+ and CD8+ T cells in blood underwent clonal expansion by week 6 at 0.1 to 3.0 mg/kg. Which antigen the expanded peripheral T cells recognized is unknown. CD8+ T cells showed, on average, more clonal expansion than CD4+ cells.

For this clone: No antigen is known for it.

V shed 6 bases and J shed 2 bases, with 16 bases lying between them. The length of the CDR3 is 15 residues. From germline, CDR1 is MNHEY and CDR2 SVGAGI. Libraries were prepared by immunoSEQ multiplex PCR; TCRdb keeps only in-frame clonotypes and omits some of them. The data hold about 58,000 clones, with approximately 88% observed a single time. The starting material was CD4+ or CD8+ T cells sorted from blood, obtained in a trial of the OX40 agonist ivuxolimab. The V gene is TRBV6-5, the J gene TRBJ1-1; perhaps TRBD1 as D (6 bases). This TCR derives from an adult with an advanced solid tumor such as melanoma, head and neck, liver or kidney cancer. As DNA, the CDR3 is TGTGCCAGCAGGAAGACCGGGACACCCAACACTGAAGCTTTCTTT. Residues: CASRKTGTPNTEAFF.